The clone carrying this TCR beta chain was counted ten times or more. The antigen remains unidentified. These data belong to a study of T-cell reconstitution after alpha-beta-depleted transplantation in children. Study results and limitations: Recipient T cells and thymic progenitors that survived gave rise to the high TCRbeta diversity observed at day 60 in some patients. Once a year had passed after transplant, T-cell counts and diversity came mostly from newly produced T cells.

It was with unique molecular identifiers that the TCRbeta library was prepared. TCRdb analysed the PCR reads with MiXCR anew, one entry per CDR3 protein. The sample has under 850,000 distinct CDR3 sequences, around 12% seen once. The sequences come from PBMCs, collected before TCRalphabeta/CD19-depleted stem cell transplant. This sequence originates from a girl between 2 and 10 years old with congenital amegakaryocytic thrombocytopenia, due to receive a stem cell transplant.

The CDR3 coding sequence is TGTGCCAGCAGTTTATCGTCCGGGACAGGGGACTATGGCTACACCTTC. Amino acids: CASSLSSGTGDYGYTF. The rearrangement links TRBV27 to TRBJ1-2; 10 bases agree with TRBD1. This CDR3 contains 16 residues. V lost 0 bases to trimming and J lost 3 bases; unmatched junction nucleotides: 4. CDR1 is MNHEY and CDR2 is SMNVEV in the germline V gene (reference sequence).